One sample yielded the 10 T cell receptor beta chains listed below, sequenced in a study of cytomegalovirus exposure and HLA in healthy donors. The PCR contained 60 Vbeta and 13 Jbeta primers. Assay: immunoSEQ multiplex PCR; the TCRdb copy retains only in-frame clones and omits some. This repertoire shows 95,000 to 150,000 clones, roughly 80% found once; its top ten account for 2.1%. The sequenced sample was PBMCs. The receptors derive from a man aged 25 to 40 in good health and CMV-seronegative.

V gene TRBV5-6 combines with J gene TRBJ1-5, with 10 bases that match TRBD1. Germline V gene data show CDR1 as SGHDT and CDR2 as YYEEEE. CDR3 length equals 15 residues. V lost 4 bases to trimming and J lost 4 bases; unmatched junction nucleotides: 5. CDR3 bases: TGTGCCAGCAGCCTGCGACAGGGGGCGAATCAGCCCCAGCATTTT. This codes for CASSLRQGANQPQHF.

This chain joins TRBV5-1 and TRBJ1-5, with D perhaps TRBD1 (6 bases). The CDR3 length is 15 residues. The germline V gene encodes CDR1 SGHRS and CDR2 YFSETQ. V lost 0 bases to trimming and J lost 3 bases, with 10 bases between them. Written as DNA, the CDR3 is TGCGCCAGCAGCTTGGAGGGACACATCAATCAGCCCCAGCATTTT. Encoded protein: CASSLEGHINQPQHF.

The chain links TRBV19 to TRBJ1-1; D unclear. CDR1 and CDR2 (germline): LNHDA, SQIVND (reference sequence). Trimming stripped 6 bases from V and 1 base from J, with 15 bases between. This CDR3 is 15 amino acids long. In nucleotides, the CDR3 is TGTGCCAGTAGCCTCCCCCGACACCAGAACACTGAAGCTTTCTTT. Its protein product is CASSLPRHQNTEAFF.

This clone was seen more than once but under ten times. The chain combines TRBV4-3 with TRBJ2-2; 10 bases align to TRBD1. J was trimmed by 4 bases and V by 1 base; bases with no gene match: 3. The CDR3 has 16 amino acids. Germline CDR1 and CDR2: LGHNA and YSLEER. CDR3 DNA: TGCGCCAGCAGCCAAGGTCGGACAGGGGGCACCGGGGAGCTGTTTTTT. Its protein product is CASSQGRTGGTGELFF.

The chain recombines TRBV5-1 with TRBJ2-1, with unresolved D. Trimming took 0 bases from V and 10 from J, leaving 14 bases between them. The V gene's germline CDR1 is SGHRS and CDR2 YFSETQ. CDR3 length: 14 amino acids. CDR3 nucleotide sequence: TGCGCCAGCAGCTTGGACTATAGGCGGAACGAGCAGTTCTTC. As protein: CASSLDYRRNEQFF.

This clone was observed a handful of times. The chain couples TRBV5-4 to TRBJ1-1; 7 bases fit TRBD1. Trimming at V came to 0 bases and at J to 1 base, leaving 9 bases not matched to a gene. The CDR3 is made up of 17 amino acids. The germline CDR1 and CDR2 sequences are SGHNT and YYREEE (reference sequence). The CDR3 region has the DNA TGTGCCAGCAGCTTGGGTGCCAGGGGGGCGGCGAACACTGAAGCTTTCTTT. It specifies CASSLGARGAANTEAFF.

The chain joins TRBV2 to TRBJ1-4; D is ambiguous. Trimming removed 7 bases from V and 12 bases from J, with 12 bases in between. CDR3 length: 11 amino acids. CDR1 is SNHLY and CDR2 is FYNNEI in the germline V gene. This CDR3 is CASNIARQLFF. The CDR3 DNA sequence: TGTGCCAGCAATATAGCCAGACAACTGTTTTTT.

The genes are TRBV5-1 and TRBJ1-1; 7 nucleotides agree with TRBD1. The CDR3 has 12 residues. Trimming cost V 5 bases and J 5 bases; bases outside gene matches: 3. Germline V lookup: CDR1 SGHRS, CDR2 YFSETQ. The CDR3 loop is CASRDRLTEAFF. CDR3 bases: TGCGCCAGCAGGGACAGGTTGACTGAAGCTTTCTTT.

This clone was counted a single time. V is TRBV5-1 and J is TRBJ2-2; D is undetermined. Trimming cost V 0 bases and J 6 bases, with 9 bases left between them. The CDR3 sequence is 14 residues long. Germline V gene lookup returns CDR1 SGHRS and CDR2 YFSETQ. The CDR3 nucleotides are TGCGCCAGCAGCTTGGAATCGGGTCCCGGGGAGCTGTTTTTT. Translating it yields CASSLESGPGELFF.

V usage is TRBV27 and J usage is TRBJ2-1, with 7 bases fitting TRBD1. V was pared by 4 bases and J by 7 bases, with 10 bases of the junction left unmatched. The CDR3 loop spans 15 amino acids. From germline, CDR1 is MNHEY and CDR2 SMNVEV (reference sequence). The DNA for the CDR3 is TGTGCCAGCAGTTCGACAGGGACCTGGGAAAATGAGCAGTTCTTC. Residues: CASSSTGTWENEQFF.